The clone carrying this T cell receptor (beta chain) came up many times. Its antigen is unidentified. The data derive from a study of T-cell memory formation after mild COVID-19. Overall study context: The TCR clusters were mostly specific to one donor.

The CDR3 consists of 14 residues. V was trimmed by 4 bases and J by 10 bases, leaving 19 bases between them. Germline CDR1 and CDR2: SGHVS and FNYEAQ. Study-level findings and limits: The study found contracting CD4+ clones mainly in CM and EM and contracting CD8+ clones in EMRA.

Sample barcodes and UMIs were carried by the TCR alpha and TCR beta cDNA libraries that 5'RACE generated with constant-segment primers. A single record per CDR3 protein comes from TCRdb applying MiXCR to the 5' RACE reads. The sample has around 430,000 distinct CDR3 sequences, about 16% seen once; the top ten hold about 22%. The sequencing input was PBMCs or a T cell subset sorted from them (not recorded which). The sequence was collected from a man aged 18 to 30 who had mild COVID-19 (a few samples of this study predate the infection). Cell type and time point are not known. The V call is TRBV7-6, the J call TRBJ1-1; maybe TRBD1 (6 bases). CDR3 nucleotide sequence: TGTGCCAGCAGCTCGAACTGGGTTGGGGGGCGAGCTTTCTTT. Residues: CASSSNWVGGRAFF.